The T cell receptor (beta chain) under discussion was sequenced for a study of cytomegalovirus exposure and HLA in healthy donors. About the study: An early release of data contained approximately 85 million unique TCRs, which came from HLA-typed donors.

The V gene's germline CDR1 is SEHNR and CDR2 FQNEAQ (reference sequence). The CDR3 is 16 residues long. Germline trimming cut 5 bases from V and 1 base from J; bases unmatched to any gene: 3. Comment on this clone: The antigen is undetermined.

General observations from the study: Analyzed later, association rates of TCRs varied across HLA loci, with DRB1 most and HLA-C fewest. Some TCR beta chains (roughly 160 of them) were listed as cytomegalovirus-associated. With later analysis, a missense DCLRE1C variant became linked to TCR beta V- and J-gene trimming.

This PCR relied on a set of 60 Vbeta primers and 13 Jbeta primers. Method: immunoSEQ multiplex PCR; TCRdb's copy keeps in-frame clones and lacks some. This sample has 130,000 to 150,000 clones; about 73% occur once, and the top ten carry over 2.5%. The sequencing input was PBMCs. The J gene is TRBJ2-2, the V gene TRBV7-9, with 11 bases that match TRBD2. This receptor was taken from a man in his forties in good health and CMV-seropositive. CDR3 sequence: CASSLGLAENTGELFF. In DNA, the CDR3 is TGTGCCAGCAGCCTGGGACTAGCGGAGAACACCGGGGAGCTGTTTTTT.